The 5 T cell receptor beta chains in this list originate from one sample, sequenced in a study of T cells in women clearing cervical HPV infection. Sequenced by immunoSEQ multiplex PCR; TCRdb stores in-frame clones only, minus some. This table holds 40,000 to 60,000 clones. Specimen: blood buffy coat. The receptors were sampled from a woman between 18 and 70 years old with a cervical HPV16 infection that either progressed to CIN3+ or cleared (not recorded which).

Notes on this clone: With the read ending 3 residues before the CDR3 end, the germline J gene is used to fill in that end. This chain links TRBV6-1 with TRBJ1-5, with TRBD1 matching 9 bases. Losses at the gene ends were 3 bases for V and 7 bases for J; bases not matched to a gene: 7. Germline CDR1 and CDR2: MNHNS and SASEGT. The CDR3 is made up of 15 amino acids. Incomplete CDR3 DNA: TGTGCCAGCAGTGACCTGGGACAGGGCGGGCAGCCC. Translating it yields CASSDLGQGGQP. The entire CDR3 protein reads CASSDLGQGGQPQHF.

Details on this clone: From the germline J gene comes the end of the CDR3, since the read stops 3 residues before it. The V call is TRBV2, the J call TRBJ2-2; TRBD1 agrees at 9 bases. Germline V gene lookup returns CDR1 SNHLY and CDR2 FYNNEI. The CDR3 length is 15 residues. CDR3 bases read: TGTGCCAGCAGCCCAGGGACAGGGATAACCGAAAAG. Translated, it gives CASSPGTGITEK. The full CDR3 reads CASSPGTGITEKLFF.

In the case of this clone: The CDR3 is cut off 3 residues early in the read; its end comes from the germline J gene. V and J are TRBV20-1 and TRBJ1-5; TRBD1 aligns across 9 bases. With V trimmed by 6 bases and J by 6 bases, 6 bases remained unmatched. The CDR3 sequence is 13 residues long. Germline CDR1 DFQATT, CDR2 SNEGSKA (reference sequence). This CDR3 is CSATGGESQPQHF. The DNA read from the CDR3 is TGCAGTGCAACAGGGGGCGAGTCTCAGCCC.

The covered CDR3 bases are TGTGCCAGTATAAATGTTGAGCGGAACACC. Translating gives CASINVERNT. The whole CDR3 sequence is CASINVERNTIYF. This chain connects TRBV19 to TRBJ1-3; D remains unclear. The CDR3 end lies 3 residues beyond the end of the read and is filled in from the germline J gene. V was pared by 7 bases and J by 7 bases, with 14 bases between. Germline CDR1 and CDR2: LNHDA and SQIVND (reference sequence). CDR3 length: 13 residues.

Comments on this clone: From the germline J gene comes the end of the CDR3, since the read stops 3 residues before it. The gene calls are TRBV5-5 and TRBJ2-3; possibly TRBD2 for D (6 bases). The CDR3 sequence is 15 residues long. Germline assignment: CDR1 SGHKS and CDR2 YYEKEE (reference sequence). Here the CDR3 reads CASSLASGGNQPQYF. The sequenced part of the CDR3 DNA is TGTGCCAGCAGCTTGGCTAGTGGGGGGAATCAGCCG. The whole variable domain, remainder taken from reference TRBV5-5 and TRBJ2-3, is DAGVTQSPTHLIKTRGQQVTLRCSPISGHKSVSWYQQVLGQGPQFIFQYYEKEERGRGNFPDRFSARQFPNYSSELNVNALLLGDSALYLCASSLASGGNQPQYFGPGTRLTVL.